This T cell receptor beta chain came from a study of technical replicates of blood from several donors. In germline, CDR1 is MNHEY, CDR2 SMNVEV (reference sequence). The V segment lost 2 bases and the J segment 2 bases; nucleotides outside the gene matches: 10. The CDR3 runs to 19 residues. The protocol was immunoSEQ multiplex PCR, while the TCRdb copy is restricted to in-frame clones and leaves out a portion. The table has approximately 99,000 clones, 95% seen once. The TCR originated in a human donor in good health. This chain links TRBV27 with TRBJ2-3; 13 positions agree with TRBD2. Sequencing was carried out using T cells isolated from PBMCs. CDR3 DNA: TGTGCCAGCAGTTTAGGGGAAGCAGGGACTAGCGGGATCACAGATACGCAGTATTTT. Translated, it gives CASSLGEAGTSGITDTQYF.